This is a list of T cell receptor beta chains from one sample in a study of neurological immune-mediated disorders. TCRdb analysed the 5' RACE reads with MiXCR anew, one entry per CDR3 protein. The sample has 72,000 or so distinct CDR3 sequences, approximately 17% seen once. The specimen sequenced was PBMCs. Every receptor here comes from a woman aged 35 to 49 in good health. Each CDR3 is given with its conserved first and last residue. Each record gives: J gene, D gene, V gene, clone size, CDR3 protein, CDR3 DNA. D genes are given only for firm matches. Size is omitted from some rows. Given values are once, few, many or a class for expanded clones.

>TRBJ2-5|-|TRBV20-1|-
CSARDLGLAWETQYF
TGCAGTGCTAGAGACCTCGGGCTAGCTTGGGAGACCCAGTACTTC
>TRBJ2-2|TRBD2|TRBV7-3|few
CASSREPGLAANTGELFF
TGTGCCAGCAGCCGCGAACCGGGACTAGCGGCGAACACCGGGGAGCTGTTTTTT
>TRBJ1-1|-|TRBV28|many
CASSANRVSWTEAFF
TGTGCCAGCAGTGCCAACAGGGTGAGTTGGACTGAAGCTTTCTTT
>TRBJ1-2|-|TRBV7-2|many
CASSFLPQGGYGYTF
TGTGCCAGCAGCTTTCTCCCGCAGGGAGGGTATGGCTACACCTTC
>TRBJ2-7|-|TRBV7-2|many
CASSLAAREYEQYF
TGTGCCAGCAGCTTAGCGGCCAGGGAATACGAGCAGTACTTC
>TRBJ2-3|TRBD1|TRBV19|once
CTSSIRGQGAVYGTQYF
TGTACCAGTAGTATAAGAGGACAGGGAGCGGTCTATGGTACGCAGTATTTT
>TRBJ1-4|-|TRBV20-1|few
CSAAGSDEKLFF
TGCAGTGCTGCAGGGTCGGACGAAAAACTGTTTTTT
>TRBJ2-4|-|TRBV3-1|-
CASSQDLDIQYF
TGTGCCAGCAGCCAAGACCTAGACATTCAGTACTTC
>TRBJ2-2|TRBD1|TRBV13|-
CASSWGQINTGELFF
TGTGCCAGCAGCTGGGGACAGATCAACACCGGGGAGCTGTTTTTT
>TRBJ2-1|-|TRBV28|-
CASRLQGGSYNEQFF
TGTGCCAGCAGGTTACAGGGCGGCTCCTACAATGAGCAGTTCTTC
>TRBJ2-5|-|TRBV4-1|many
CASSQAWGQETQYF
TGCGCCAGCAGCCAAGCTTGGGGGCAAGAGACCCAGTACTTC
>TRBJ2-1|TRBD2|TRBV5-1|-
CASSLDRTSGVADNDQFF
TGCGCCAGCAGCTTGGATCGGACTAGCGGGGTGGCCGACAATGATCAGTTCTTC
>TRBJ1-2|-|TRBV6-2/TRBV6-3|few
CASMARRDRAF
TGTGCCAGCATGGCCCGCCGGGACCGCGCCTTC
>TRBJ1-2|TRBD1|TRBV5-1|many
CASSLTIGQGPKRGYTF
TGCGCCAGCAGCCTTACCATAGGACAGGGGCCTAAGAGGGGCTACACCTTC
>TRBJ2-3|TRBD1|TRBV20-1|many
CSARGQGGSTDTQYF
TGCAGTGCTAGGGGACAGGGGGGTAGCACAGATACGCAGTATTTT
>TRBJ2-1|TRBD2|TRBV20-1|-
CSAQYFGTSGTSYNEQFF
TGCAGTGCTCAATATTTTGGGACTAGCGGGACCTCCTACAATGAGCAGTTCTTC
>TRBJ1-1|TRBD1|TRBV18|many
CASSPGQRGTEAFF
TGTGCCAGCTCACCGGGACAGCGGGGCACTGAAGCTTTCTTT
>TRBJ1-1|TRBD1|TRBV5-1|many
CASSLVPGQGLDTEAFF
TGCGCCAGCAGCTTAGTCCCGGGACAGGGGTTGGACACTGAAGCTTTCTTT
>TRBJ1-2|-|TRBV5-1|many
CASRISRAASYGYTF
TGCGCCAGCAGGATCTCTCGGGCAGCAAGTTATGGCTACACCTTC
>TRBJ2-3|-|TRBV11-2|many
CASSFHSDTQYF
TGTGCCAGCAGCTTTCATTCAGATACGCAGTATTTT
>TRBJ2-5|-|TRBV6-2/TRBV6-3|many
CASGPRAETQYF
TGTGCCAGCGGCCCCCGCGCTGAGACCCAGTACTTC
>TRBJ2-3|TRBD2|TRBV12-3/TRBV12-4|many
CASSFGGGGPTDTQYF
TGTGCCAGCAGTTTTGGCGGGGGGGGCCCCACAGATACGCAGTATTTT
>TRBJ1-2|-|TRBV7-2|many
CASSLFFAMDRHYGYTF
TGTGCCAGCAGCTTATTTTTTGCAATGGACCGACATTATGGCTACACCTTC
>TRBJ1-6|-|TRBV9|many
CASSVSEGGNSPLHF
TGTGCCAGCAGCGTATCTGAGGGGGGGAATTCACCCCTCCACTTT
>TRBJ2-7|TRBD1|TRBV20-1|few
CSARGTGSLHEQYF
TGCAGTGCTAGAGGGACAGGGAGTCTACACGAGCAGTACTTC
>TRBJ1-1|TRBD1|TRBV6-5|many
CASSSGVDRGWTEAFF
TGTGCCAGCAGTTCGGGGGTAGACAGGGGTTGGACTGAAGCTTTCTTT
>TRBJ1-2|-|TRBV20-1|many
CSARGLRDYGYTF
TGCAGTGCGCGAGGGCTCCGGGACTATGGCTACACCTTC
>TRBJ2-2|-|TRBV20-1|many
CSANMGATGELFF
TGCAGTGCTAATATGGGGGCCACCGGGGAGCTGTTTTTT
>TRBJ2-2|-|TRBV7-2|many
CASSNRGQGRTGELFF
TGTGCCAGCAGCAACCGGGGGCAGGGACGGACCGGGGAGCTGTTTTTT
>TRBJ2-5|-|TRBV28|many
CASSSNRIQYQETQYF
TGTGCCAGCAGTTCCAACAGAATCCAGTACCAAGAGACCCAGTACTTC
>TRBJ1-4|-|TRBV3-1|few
CASLHVREKLFF
TGTGCCAGCCTCCATGTACGTGAAAAACTGTTTTTT
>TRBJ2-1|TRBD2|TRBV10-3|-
CAFSVGLAGVNEQFF
TGTGCCTTCAGTGTTGGACTAGCGGGGGTCAATGAGCAGTTCTTC
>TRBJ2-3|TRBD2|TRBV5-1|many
CASRSDLAGGTDTQYF
TGCGCCAGCAGGTCCGACCTAGCGGGGGGTACAGATACGCAGTATTTT